This T cell receptor (beta chain) originates from a study of siplizumab effects on memory and regulatory T cells. With regard to this clone: No antigen is known for it.

Sequencing was performed with immunoSEQ multiplex PCR; in TCRdb, only in-frame clones are kept and a portion is missing. This sample has about 100,000 clones, with 94% found just once. The CDR3 extends over 14 amino acids. CDR1 is LNHDA and CDR2 is SQIVND in the germline V gene (reference sequence). Deletions cut 8 bases from V and 5 bases from J, with 16 bases between. Findings and limits, study-wide: Mappable CD4+ clones that were alloreactive averaged roughly 66% Treg-derived with siplizumab versus approximately 29% in controls.

The sample consisted of non-Treg CD4+ T cells sorted from blood. The chain couples TRBV19 to TRBJ2-1, with D possibly TRBD1 on 5 matching bases. The sequence came from a human donor in good health. The CDR3 here is CASRKAGYDNEQFF. As DNA, the CDR3 is TGTGCCAGTCGAAAAGCAGGGTACGACAATGAGCAGTTCTTC.